This T cell receptor (beta chain) was recorded in a study of T-cell memory formation after mild COVID-19. Study-level information: Clusters were largely donor specific. Study-level findings and limits: CD4/CD8 balance held among clones contracting day 15 to 85, and later expanders leaned CD4+.

Worth noting for this clonotype: The antigen remains unidentified.

5'RACE with constant-segment primers yielded barcoded, UMI-tagged TCR alpha and TCR beta cDNA libraries. TCRdb analysed the 5' RACE reads with MiXCR anew, one entry per CDR3 protein. This table holds roughly 610,000 distinct CDR3 sequences, 17% found once. This CDR3 region has 15 residues. V was pared by 3 bases and J by 8 bases, with 9 bases of the junction left unmatched. Source material: PBMCs or a T cell subset sorted from them (not recorded which). The clonotype comes from an adult woman who had mild COVID-19 (a few samples of this study predate the infection). Cell type and time point are not known. The chain combines TRBV12-3 or TRBV12-4 with TRBJ2-1; 8 nucleotides align to TRBD2. CDR3 nucleotide sequence: TGTGCCAGCAGTTTTTGGGTCGGGGGGGATTATGAGCAGTTCTTC. Translated: CASSFWVGGDYEQFF.